Detailed here is one T cell receptor beta chain. The antigen is undetermined. Every patient had relapsed following autologous stem cell transplantation, and cohorts differed in brentuximab vedotin exposure. Best response was recorded as complete response, partial response or progressive disease. The entry originates in a study of PD-1 blockade in classical Hodgkin lymphoma. Study findings and constraints: Newly diagnosed patients had diversity similar to the baseline diversity of complete responders. CD4+ but not CD8+ TCR diversity rose significantly by C4D1. Those starting nivolumab under 1 year post-ASCT were excluded.

The V and J ends lost 1 base and 4 bases respectively, with 8 bases between them. CDR1 and CDR2 (germline): MGHRA, YSYEKL. This CDR3 is 13 amino acids long. The table came from immunoSEQ multiplex PCR; TCRdb's copy has only in-frame clones and leaves some out. The sample lists 50,000 to 75,000 clones, approximately 88% seen once, with approximately 13% in the top ten. The chain couples TRBV4-1 to TRBJ2-7; D gene ambiguous. Specimen: peripheral blood mononuclear cells (PBMCs), collected at baseline. The TCR originated in a human donor with classical Hodgkin lymphoma. The CDR3 region has the DNA TGCGCCAGCAGCCAAGGTTTACGTTACGAGCAGTACTTC. Protein sequence: CASSQGLRYEQYF.